This T cell receptor (beta chain) was sequenced during a study of blood T cell repertoires in COVID-19. Study-level information: The United States, Italy and Spain supplied acute and convalescent COVID-19 samples. PBMCs, B-cell-depleted T cells, or T cells were the source of the cDNA or gDNA that made up the material.

The method was immunoSEQ multiplex PCR; TCRdb's version includes in-frame clones alone and lacks a portion of them. Found here are about 350,000 clones, around 87% of them singletons; the top ten hold over 4%. V was trimmed by 10 bases and J by 3 bases, leaving 16 bases between them. The CDR3 loop spans 13 amino acids. Per germline, CDR1 MNHEY and CDR2 SVGAGI. Cohort 3 donors were reported recovered after two negative PCRs, clearance, or symptom resolution. Material: PBMCs or T cells enriched from blood (not recorded which). The chain recombines TRBV6-5 with TRBJ2-7; TRBD2 might be the D (5 bases). This clonotype was obtained from a woman younger than 45 who had recovered from COVID-19. As DNA, the CDR3 is TGTGCCATCTCCCCCGGGGTTGACTACGAGCAGTACTTC. Encoded protein: CAISPGVDYEQYF.